Given below is one T cell receptor beta chain in context. V dropped 5 bases and J dropped 4 bases, with 18 bases sitting between them. The CDR3 loop spans 15 amino acids. Germline CDR1 reads SEHNR; CDR2 reads FQNEAQ (reference sequence). The record originates from a study of cytomegalovirus exposure and HLA in healthy donors. PCR amplification relied on 60 Vbeta primers (plus 13 Jbeta primers). Profiling relied on immunoSEQ multiplex PCR, and the TCRdb table lists in-frame clones only, not all of them. The sample records 100,000 to 150,000 clones, around 82% being singletons. The gene calls are TRBV7-9 and TRBJ2-7; D perhaps matches TRBD1 (6 bases). This receptor was identified in a young man in good health and CMV-seropositive. Sequencing was performed on PBMCs. CDR3: CASSTTEGDNYEQYF. DNA for the CDR3: TGTGCCAGCAGCACCACCGAGGGGGATAATTACGAGCAGTACTTC. Full variable domain (rest looked up from reference TRBV7-9 and TRBJ2-7): DTGVSQNPRHKITKRGQNVTFRCDPISEHNRLYWYRQTLGQGPEFLTYFQNEAQLEKSRLLSDRFSAERPKGSFSTLEIQRTEQGDSAMYLCASSTTEGDNYEQYFGPGTRLTVT.